There are a few counts of the clone carrying this TCR beta chain. This sample is part of a study of blood T cell repertoires in COVID-19. Study-level background: Researchers got acute and convalescent COVID-19 samples from the United States, Italy and Spain. PBMCs, B-cell-depleted T cells, or T cells provided the cDNA or gDNA that made up the material.

The protocol was immunoSEQ multiplex PCR, while the TCRdb copy is restricted to in-frame clones and leaves out a portion. The table shows roughly 160,000 clones, with 79% occurring only once. CDR1 and CDR2 (germline): SGHVS, FQNEAQ. The CDR3 is made up of 15 amino acids. V was pared by 3 bases and J by 4 bases, with 7 bases of the junction left unmatched. Sequenced input: PBMCs or T cells enriched from blood (not recorded which). This chain links TRBV7-8 with TRBJ1-2; TRBD1 matches 8 bases. The receptor was isolated from a woman in her 70s in a cohort exposed to, infected with or recovered from COVID-19 (not recorded which). Here the CDR3 DNA reads TGTGCCAGCAGCTTGGGGCAGGGGGCCGGCTATGGCTACACCTTC. Protein sequence: CASSLGQGAGYGYTF.